Listed below are T cell receptor beta chains from one sample, sequenced in a study of early T cells in non-severe SARS-CoV-2 infection. TCRdb passed the 5' RACE reads through MiXCR, listing each CDR3 protein once. The sample yields fewer than 85,000 distinct CDR3 sequences, around 15% seen once. The material sequenced was whole blood. The receptors shown here come from an adult who was a healthcare worker with PCR-confirmed SARS-CoV-2 infection or an uninfected control (not recorded which). Both conserved end residues are part of each CDR3. D genes are given only for firm matches. A row's size may be missing; if present it is once, few, many or a size class.

many	TRBJ2-1	TRBV7-2	TRBD1	TGTGCCAGCAGCTTAGGAGGTTGGGACAGGGCCTACAATGAGCAGTTCTTC	CASSLGGWDRAYNEQFF
NA	TRBJ2-3	TRBV19	NA	TGTGCCAGTGGTAAACAGGACCTAGCAACAGATACGCAGTATTTT	CASGKQDLATDTQYF
NA	TRBJ1-6	TRBV4-1	NA	TGCGCCAGCCGCCCCCAGGGACACTCCTATAATTCACCCCTCCACTTT	CASRPQGHSYNSPLHF
NA	TRBJ2-7	TRBV20-1	NA	TGCAGTGCTCAGACAGGCGCTTCCTACGAGCAGTACTTC	CSAQTGASYEQYF
many	TRBJ1-4	TRBV7-2	TRBD1	TGTGCCAGCAGCTCCCAGGGGGCGATCGGGGAAAAACTGTTTTTT	CASSSQGAIGEKLFF
many	TRBJ1-4	TRBV20-1	NA	TGCAGTGCCCATTGGGGGCAGGAAAAACTGTTTTTT	CSAHWGQEKLFF
few	TRBJ2-7	TRBV11-2	TRBD1	TGTGCCAGCAGAGGTCTGACAGGGCTCTATTCCGAGCAGTACTTC	CASRGLTGLYSEQYF
NA	TRBJ2-5	TRBV29-1	NA	TGCAGCACTATCCCCCGGGGAGAGACCCAGTACTTC	CSTIPRGETQYF
many	TRBJ1-6	TRBV3-1	NA	TGTGCCAGCAGCCAGGGCACGGGGAATTCACCCCTCCACTTT	CASSQGTGNSPLHF
medium-sized	TRBJ1-1	TRBV7-9	NA	TGTGCCAGCAGCTCCAACAGGGATAGATACACTGAAGCTTTCTTT	CASSSNRDRYTEAFF
many	TRBJ1-1	TRBV7-6	NA	TGTGCCAGCAGTTTACAGGCCCTGAACACTGAAGCTTTCTTT	CASSLQALNTEAFF
many	TRBJ2-3	TRBV7-6	NA	TGTGCCAGCAGCTCCTACGCAGATACGCAGTATTTT	CASSSYADTQYF
many	TRBJ1-2	TRBV20-1	NA	TGCAGTGCCTCTCACACGGCAGGGGCCTATGGCTACACCTTC	CSASHTAGAYGYTF